The 6 T cell receptor beta chains below all came from one sample that was sequenced in a study of PD-L1 blockade in urothelial cancer. Noted time point: peripheral blood 6 weeks after treatment start. Data came from immunoSEQ multiplex PCR; TCRdb stores just in-frame clones and leaves some out. The data hold tens of thousands of clones, with 88% observed a single time. The sample in question was PBMCs, obtained around atezolizumab (anti-PD-L1) treatment. These receptors came from a man aged 60 to 69 with urothelial cancer.

The chain's CDR3 is CASRDRTGWDQPQHF. CDR3 bases: TGTGCCAGCAGGGACCGGACAGGTTGGGATCAGCCCCAGCATTTT. The chain joins TRBV2 to TRBJ1-5; 7 nucleotides agree with TRBD1. The CDR3 covers 15 residues. Germline-derived CDR1 and CDR2 are SNHLY and FYNNEI. The V gene end was trimmed by 6 bases and the J gene end by 5 bases; junction bases not matched to a gene: 10.

The gene calls are TRBV18 and TRBJ2-2; TRBD2 is a possible D gene (5 bases). V lost 5 bases to trimming and J lost 4 bases, with 17 bases between them. CDR3 length: 16 amino acids. CDR1 is KGHSH and CDR2 is LQKENI in the germline V gene. CDR3 amino acids: CASSSTLSGSTGELFF. The CDR3 DNA reads TGTGCCAGCTCATCGACCCTCTCGGGGTCCACCGGGGAGCTGTTTTTT.

This chain joins TRBV29-1 and TRBJ1-4; TRBD1 aligns across 9 bases. The CDR3 has 13 amino acids. J lost 11 bases, V lost 5 bases, and 9 bases had no gene match. Germline V CDR1 and CDR2: SQVTM, ANQGSEA. This CDR3 is CSVNLQGAGKLFF. The CDR3 nucleotides read TGCAGCGTTAACCTACAGGGGGCTGGGAAACTGTTTTTT. Filled out from reference TRBV29-1 and TRBJ1-4, the complete variable domain reads SAVISQKPSRDICQRGTSLTIQCQVDSQVTMMFWYRQQPGQSLTLIATANQGSEATYESGFVIDKFPISRPNLTFSTLTVSNMSPEDSSIYLCSVNLQGAGKLFFGSGTQLSVL.

The chain combines TRBV5-4 with TRBJ1-1; 7 bases agree with TRBD1. CDR3 length: 15 amino acids. In germline, CDR1 is SGHNT, CDR2 YYREEE (reference sequence). With 3 bases clipped from V and 2 bases from J, the junction kept 7 bases outside the gene matches. The CDR3 sequence: CASSYLGTVNTEAFF. The CDR3 nucleotides are TGTGCCAGCAGCTACCTCGGGACAGTAAACACTGAAGCTTTCTTT.

The rearrangement uses TRBV7-8 and TRBJ2-2; D remains unclear. Trimming took 4 bases from V and 6 from J, leaving 9 bases between them. The CDR3 is 13 amino acids. Germline CDR1 reads SGHVS; CDR2 reads FQNEAQ. CDR3 amino acids: CASSSRSPGELFF. The CDR3 DNA follows: TGTGCCAGCAGCTCTCGGTCACCCGGGGAGCTGTTTTTT.

This clone was found once. The J gene is TRBJ2-1, the V gene TRBV7-3, with 10 bases matching TRBD2. Trimming at V came to 5 bases and at J to 4 bases, leaving 20 bases not matched to a gene. Germline V gene data show CDR1 as SGHTA and CDR2 as FQGTGA. The CDR3 runs 20 residues. CDR3 amino acids: CASSTPTGLGSSGRYNEQFF. The CDR3 nucleotides are TGTGCCAGCAGCACACCCACAGGGTTGGGAAGTAGCGGGAGGTACAATGAGCAGTTCTTC.